The 6 T cell receptor beta chains listed next were all sequenced from one sample in a study of T cells in localized non-small cell lung cancer. Profiled with immunoSEQ multiplex PCR; TCRdb holds only in-frame clones, not every one. The sample has 65,000 to 90,000 clones, around 81% seen once. Specimen: PBMCs, collected before any cancer treatment. The receptor source for this set is a man aged 40-75 years with stage II squamous cell lung carcinoma.

The gene calls are TRBV27 and TRBJ1-6; TRBD1 matches 7 bases. CDR3 length: 13 amino acids. CDR1 MNHEY and CDR2 SMNVEV come from the germline V gene (reference sequence). Trimming took 6 bases from V and 7 from J; bases not matched to a gene: 3. CDR3 DNA: TGTGCCAGCAGACCGACAGGGAATTCACCCCTCCACTTT. Protein product: CASRPTGNSPLHF.

This clone was recorded a few times. V gene TRBV7-9 combines with J gene TRBJ1-4; tentatively, D is TRBD1 (5 bases). Between the trimmed V and J ends, which lost 5 bases and 2 bases, there was a span of 12 bases. CDR1 and CDR2 from the germline V gene are SEHNR and FQNEAQ (reference sequence). CDR3 length: 15 residues. The CDR3 region has the DNA TGTGCCAGCAGCGCCCTTGAGGGGACTAATGAAAAACTGTTTTTT. Its translation: CASSALEGTNEKLFF.

The chain has TRBV19 and TRBJ2-3; no firm D call. CDR3 size: 14 residues. V lost 3 bases and J 2 bases, leaving 9 bases between the germline ends. Germline CDR1 LNHDA, CDR2 SQIVND (reference sequence). CDR3 sequence reads: CASSIGRITDTQYF. CDR3 nucleotide sequence: TGTGCCAGTAGTATCGGCAGGATCACAGATACGCAGTATTTT.

This rearrangement joins TRBV6-5 to TRBJ2-5; tentatively, D is TRBD2 (5 bases). The CDR3 runs to 14 residues. The V end was cut by 2 bases, the J end by 5 bases, with 12 bases between. Germline CDR1 is MNHEY and CDR2 is SVGAGI. The CDR3 loop reads CASSYGGRGETQYF. CDR3 DNA sequence: TGTGCCAGCAGTTACGGCGGGCGAGGGGAGACCCAGTACTTC.

V usage is TRBV19 and J usage is TRBJ2-3; 8 nucleotides agree with TRBD2. The ends lost 7 bases at V and 6 bases at J; junction bases unmatched: 18. Germline V gives CDR1 LNHDA, CDR2 SQIVND (reference sequence). The length of the CDR3 is 17 residues. Written as DNA, the CDR3 is TGTGCCAGTAAGGAGAGTGGCGGGAGGCTGGTCGGCGATACGCAGTATTTT. Its translation: CASKESGGRLVGDTQYF. Filled out from reference TRBV19 and TRBJ2-3, the complete variable domain reads DGGITQSPKYLFRKEGQNVTLSCEQNLNHDAMYWYRQDPGQGLRLIYYSQIVNDFQKGDIAEGYSVSREKKESFPLTVTSAQKNPTAFYLCASKESGGRLVGDTQYFGPGTRLTVL.

V gene TRBV6-6 combines with J gene TRBJ2-1; no firm D call. V gave up 8 bases and J gave up 5 bases, with 10 bases separating them. Germline values: CDR1 MNHNY, CDR2 SVGAGI (reference sequence). The CDR3 runs to 12 residues. In DNA form, the CDR3 reads TGTGCCAGCGGGATGTGGGACAATGAGCAGTTCTTC. Encoded protein: CASGMWDNEQFF.